This T cell receptor (beta chain) was recovered during a study of T cell repertoires in aging, cancer and after chemotherapy. As for the study in general: The full dataset contained some 8.7 million TCR reads.

Amplification of TCR beta used genomic DNA extracted from peripheral blood. A mixed TRB-A/B primer pool amplified rearranged TRB by multiplex touch-down PCR. TCRdb fed the multiplex PCR reads into MiXCR, producing one record per CDR3 protein. The repertoire holds some 4,300 distinct CDR3 sequences, 27% seen once, with around 33% in the top ten. The TCR originated in a human donor with a blood cancer. The material sequenced was blood.

CDR3 residues: CASSRPDRVKSGNTIYF. CDR3 DNA sequence: TGTGCCAGCAGCCGACCAGACAGAGTGAAGTCTGGAAACACCATATATTTT. The chain uses TRBV5-8 and TRBJ1-3; TRBD1 is a possible D gene (5 bases). V was clipped by 4 bases and J by 1 base, with 18 bases between them. There are 17 residues in the CDR3. Germline V gene lookup returns CDR1 SGHTS and CDR2 YDEGEE.